The rows below give T cell receptor beta chains drawn from one sample of a study of cytomegalovirus exposure and HLA in healthy donors. Assay used: immunoSEQ multiplex PCR; TCRdb lists only in-frame clones, some missing. The sample lists 150,000 to 200,000 clones; roughly 83% were seen once. Sequenced sample: PBMCs. The receptor source for this set is a male donor in good health and CMV-seropositive. Both conserved end residues are part of each CDR3. A D gene is named only where the DNA matches it firmly. The size field is filled for only some rows; it gives once, few, many or a size class.

j_call | cdr3_length | d_call | clone_size | v_call | cdr3_nt | cdr3_aa
TRBJ1-5 | 15 | NA | NA | TRBV4-1 | TGCGCCAGCAGCCAAAGACAGAATTTGAAGGAGCCCCAGCATTTT | CASSQRQNLKEPQHF
TRBJ2-5 | 16 | TRBD2 | NA | TRBV5-1 | TGCGCCAGCAGCTTGGGACTAGCGGAGAAGTCAGAGACCCAGTACTTC | CASSLGLAEKSETQYF
TRBJ2-7 | 16 | NA | NA | TRBV7-8 | TGTGCCAGCAGCCCTAAAGCCCGACGGAGCTCCTACGAGCAGTACTTC | CASSPKARRSSYEQYF
TRBJ1-2 | 14 | NA | few | TRBV7-8 | TGTGCCAGCAGCTTAGCGGCCGAGGGCTATGGCTACACCTTC | CASSLAAEGYGYTF
TRBJ1-2 | 15 | TRBD1 | NA | TRBV28 | TGTGCCAGCAGTTCGGGACAGGGGGCGCGGCTGGGCTACACCTTC | CASSSGQGARLGYTF
TRBJ2-3 | 11 | NA | NA | TRBV10-3 | TGTGCCATCAGTGAGGATATCGGTCCGTATTTT | CAISEDIGPYF
TRBJ2-1 | 17 | NA | once | TRBV5-1 | TGCGCCAGCAGCTTGAAGGTTGGGGGGGCGCCTTACAATGAGCAGTTCTTC | CASSLKVGGAPYNEQFF
TRBJ2-2 | 16 | NA | NA | TRBV7-3 | TGTGCCAGCAGCTTACAGCGGACCGCGGGCACCGGGGAGCTGTTTTTT | CASSLQRTAGTGELFF
TRBJ2-1 | 16 | NA | NA | TRBV5-4 | TGTGCCAGCACGGGGCGGGGGCCGAGCTCCTACAATGAGCAGTTCTTC | CASTGRGPSSYNEQFF
TRBJ2-5 | 17 | TRBD2 | NA | TRBV7-2 | TGTGCCAGCAGCCCCTCACTACTAGCGGGAGGACAAGAGACCCAGTACTTC | CASSPSLLAGGQETQYF
TRBJ1-2 | 13 | NA | NA | TRBV19 | TGTGCCAGCAACAGGGAAGCTAACTATGGCTACACCTTC | CASNREANYGYTF
TRBJ2-5 | 15 | TRBD1 | NA | TRBV2 | TGTGCCAGCAAAAAGGACAGGGCAAACAAAGAGACCCAGTACTTC | CASKKDRANKETQYF
TRBJ1-3 | 14 | NA | NA | TRBV25-1 | TGTGCCAGCAGCCCCGGGTTTTCTGGAAACACCATATATTTT | CASSPGFSGNTIYF
TRBJ1-6 | 14 | NA | NA | TRBV7-8 | TGTGCCAGCAGCTGGCGACAAGATAATTCACCCCTCCACTTT | CASSWRQDNSPLHF
TRBJ2-3 | 15 | NA | NA | TRBV19 | TGTGCCAGTAGTTGGGCTAGCCGGGGCACAGATACGCAGTATTTT | CASSWASRGTDTQYF
TRBJ1-2 | 15 | NA | NA | TRBV9 | TGTGCCAGCAGCGCAGCGGGCAGGGTAAACTATGGCTACACCTTC | CASSAAGRVNYGYTF
TRBJ1-1 | 14 | NA | NA | TRBV10-2 | TGCGCCAGCAGCGAACAGGGAACGAACACTGAAGCTTTCTTT | CASSEQGTNTEAFF
TRBJ2-5 | 13 | NA | NA | TRBV7-7 | TGTGCCAGCAGCCCAAAAAATCAAGAGACCCAGTACTTC | CASSPKNQETQYF
TRBJ1-2 | 12 | NA | NA | TRBV6-5 | TGTGCCAGCAGTTACGGTCACAGGGGCTACACCTTC | CASSYGHRGYTF
TRBJ2-5 | 16 | TRBD1 | once | TRBV11-2 | TGTGCCAGCAGCCTCCGGTTGGGGGACAGGCCCCAGACCCAGTACTTC | CASSLRLGDRPQTQYF
TRBJ1-2 | 14 | NA | NA | TRBV23-1 | TGCGCCAGCATCTCTAGGGGAAGGTACTATGGCTACACCTTC | CASISRGRYYGYTF
TRBJ2-3 | 16 | NA | once | TRBV4-3 | TGCGCCAGCAGCCAAGACGGCAGGGGGGCCACAGATACGCAGTATTTT | CASSQDGRGATDTQYF
TRBJ2-7 | 12 | NA | NA | TRBV7-9 | TGTGCCAGCAGCTCCCGGGGGGACAAATTGGACTTC | CASSSRGDKLDF
TRBJ2-1 | 15 | TRBD2 | NA | TRBV11-2 | TGTGCCAGCAGCCTAGCGGGGGGGGTTAACAATGAGCAGTTCTTC | CASSLAGGVNNEQFF
TRBJ2-7 | 15 | TRBD1 | NA | TRBV9 | TGTGCCAGCAGCGAAGGACAGGGGGGACCCTACGAGCAGTACTTC | CASSEGQGGPYEQYF
TRBJ2-7 | 16 | NA | NA | TRBV9 | TGTGCCAGCAGCCCCGACTACTACATCGGGCCCTACGAGCAGTACTTC | CASSPDYYIGPYEQYF
TRBJ1-4 | 14 | NA | NA | TRBV27 | TGTGCCAGCAGTTTCGGGGGAGCTGAGCGAAAACTGTTTTTT | CASSFGGAERKLFF